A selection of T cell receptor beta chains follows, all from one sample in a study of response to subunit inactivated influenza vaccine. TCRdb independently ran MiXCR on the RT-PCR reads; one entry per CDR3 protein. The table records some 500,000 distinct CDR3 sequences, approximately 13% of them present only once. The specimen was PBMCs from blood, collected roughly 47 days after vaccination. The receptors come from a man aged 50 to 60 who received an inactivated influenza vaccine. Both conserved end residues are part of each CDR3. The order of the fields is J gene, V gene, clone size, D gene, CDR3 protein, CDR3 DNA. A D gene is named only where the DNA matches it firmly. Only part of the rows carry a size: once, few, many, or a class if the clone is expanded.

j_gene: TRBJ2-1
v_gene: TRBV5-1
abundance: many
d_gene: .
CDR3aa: CASSLVGATYNEQFF
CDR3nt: TGCGCCAGCAGCTTGGTCGGAGCGACCTACAATGAGCAGTTCTTC

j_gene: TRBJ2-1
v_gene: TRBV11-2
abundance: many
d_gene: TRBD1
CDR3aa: CASHMGQGNNEQFF
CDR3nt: TGTGCCAGCCACATGGGACAGGGAAACAATGAGCAGTTCTTC

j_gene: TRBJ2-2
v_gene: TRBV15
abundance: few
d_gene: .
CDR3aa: CATSRDGHTGELFF
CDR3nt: TGTGCCACCAGCAGAGATGGTCACACCGGGGAGCTGTTTTTT

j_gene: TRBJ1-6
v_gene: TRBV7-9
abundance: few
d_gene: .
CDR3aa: CASITSEPNYNSPLHF
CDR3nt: TGTGCCAGCATCACGAGCGAGCCGAACTATAATTCACCCCTCCACTTT

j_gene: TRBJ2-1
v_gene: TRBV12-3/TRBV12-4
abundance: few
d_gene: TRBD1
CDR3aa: CASSFSRDRGPRNEQFF
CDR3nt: TGTGCCAGCAGTTTCTCCCGGGACAGGGGGCCTCGAAATGAGCAGTTCTTC

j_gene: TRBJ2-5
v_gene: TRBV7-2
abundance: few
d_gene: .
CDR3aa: CASSSAGQTKETQYF
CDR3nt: TGTGCCAGCAGCTCTGCAGGGCAGACCAAAGAGACCCAGTACTTC

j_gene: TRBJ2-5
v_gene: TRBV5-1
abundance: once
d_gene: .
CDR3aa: CASSVGQNQETQYF
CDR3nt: TGCGCCAGCAGCGTTGGACAGAACCAAGAGACCCAGTACTTC

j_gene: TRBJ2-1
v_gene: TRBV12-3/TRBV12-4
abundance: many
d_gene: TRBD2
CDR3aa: CASSLALAEQFF
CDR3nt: TGTGCCAGCAGTTTGGCACTAGCGGAGCAGTTCTTC

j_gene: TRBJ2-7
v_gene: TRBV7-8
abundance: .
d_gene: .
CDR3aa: CAMGFGLLGSYEQYF
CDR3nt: TGTGCCATGGGCTTCGGGCTCCTCGGCTCCTACGAGCAGTACTTC

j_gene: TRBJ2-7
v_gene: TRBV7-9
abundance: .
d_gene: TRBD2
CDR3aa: CASSFGTSGVREQYF
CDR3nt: TGTGCCAGCAGTTTTGGGACTAGCGGGGTCCGAGAGCAGTACTTC

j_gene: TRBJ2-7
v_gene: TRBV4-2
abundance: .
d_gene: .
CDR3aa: CASSQRQSTSWEQYF
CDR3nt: TGTGCCAGCAGCCAAAGACAGTCTACGAGTTGGGAGCAGTACTTC

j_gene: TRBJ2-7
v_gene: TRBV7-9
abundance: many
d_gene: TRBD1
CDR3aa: CASSYGQGKREQYF
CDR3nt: TGTGCCAGCAGCTACGGACAGGGAAAGAGGGAGCAGTACTTC

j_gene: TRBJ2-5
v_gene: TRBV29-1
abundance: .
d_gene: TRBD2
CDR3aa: CSVEDMLTSGGASGTQYF
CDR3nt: TGCAGCGTTGAAGATATGCTGACTAGCGGGGGGGCCTCGGGGACCCAGTACTTC

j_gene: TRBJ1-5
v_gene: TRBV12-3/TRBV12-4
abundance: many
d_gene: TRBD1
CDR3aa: CASSFAGGRQPQHF
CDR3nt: TGTGCCAGCAGTTTCGCAGGGGGCAGGCAGCCCCAGCATTTT

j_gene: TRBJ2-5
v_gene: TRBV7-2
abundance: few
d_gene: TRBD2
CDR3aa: CASSFQRGYQETQYF
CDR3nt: TGTGCCAGCAGCTTCCAGCGGGGGTACCAAGAGACCCAGTACTTC

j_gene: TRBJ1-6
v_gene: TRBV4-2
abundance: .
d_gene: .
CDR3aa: CASSQEGLNSPLHF
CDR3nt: TGTGCCAGCAGCCAAGAGGGGCTCAATTCACCCCTCCACTTT

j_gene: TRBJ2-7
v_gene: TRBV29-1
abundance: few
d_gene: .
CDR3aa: CSVAQEREQYF
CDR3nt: TGCAGCGTTGCCCAGGAGCGCGAGCAGTACTTC